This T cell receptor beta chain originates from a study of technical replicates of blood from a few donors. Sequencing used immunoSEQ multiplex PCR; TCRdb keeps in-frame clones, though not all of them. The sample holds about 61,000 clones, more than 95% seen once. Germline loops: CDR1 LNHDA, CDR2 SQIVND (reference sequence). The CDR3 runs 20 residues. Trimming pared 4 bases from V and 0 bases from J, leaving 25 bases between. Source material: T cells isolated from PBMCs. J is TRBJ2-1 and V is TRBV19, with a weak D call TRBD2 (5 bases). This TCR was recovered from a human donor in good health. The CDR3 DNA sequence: TGTGCCAGTAGTACTAACTATGGGCTGGGCGGGCAAAGCTCCTACAATGAGCAGTTCTTC. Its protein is CASSTNYGLGGQSSYNEQFF.